This TCR beta chain comes out of a study of vaccination effects on CD4 cells after COVID-19. Overall study context: Post-vaccine sampling occurred a median 72 days after the second dose. Findings and caveats of the study: Few convalescent patients, and no early post-infection timepoints, were available to the study. Marked clonal contraction of both clone types appeared late after vaccination.

TCRdb's table, derived via immunoSEQ multiplex PCR, lists solely in-frame clones and lacks some. The sample lists 25,000 to 30,000 clones, 70% to 75% occurring once. The CDR3 has 14 amino acids. Trimming pared 2 bases from V and 6 bases from J, leaving 14 bases between. Germline V gene data show CDR1 as MNHNS and CDR2 as SASEGT. This clone turned up a few times. Its antigen is unknown. Sequencing was preceded by expansion of antigen-specific CD4+ T cells with viral peptide pools in the ViraFEST assay. CD4+ T cell isolation took place after approximately 11 days of culture. Participants completed two doses of the BNT162b2 or mRNA-1273 vaccine. In culture with approximately 9.5 IU/ml IL-2 and roughly 9.3 ug/ml peptides, PBMC were grown at a few million per well.

The material sequenced was CD4+ T cells from PBMCs cultured with HCoV-NL63 spike peptides, taken after COVID-19 vaccination. V gene TRBV6-1 combines with J gene TRBJ2-7, with D tentatively TRBD1 (5 bases). The sequence came from a human donor who received a COVID-19 vaccine. The CDR3 DNA reads TGTGCCAGCAGTGAAACAGGTATATCGGCCGAGCAGTACTTC. Protein: CASSETGISAEQYF.